The 15 T cell receptor beta chains in this list originate from one sample, sequenced in a study of early T cells in non-severe SARS-CoV-2 infection. TCRdb re-called the 5' RACE reads through MiXCR, storing one row per CDR3 protein. The profile covers 57,000 or so distinct CDR3 sequences, with approximately 5.6% appearing a single time and 6% to 7% taken by the ten largest. Sequenced input: whole blood. All receptors come from an adult who was a healthcare worker with PCR-confirmed SARS-CoV-2 infection or an uninfected control (not recorded which).

The sample holds one count of this clonotype. The chain carries TRBV12-3 or TRBV12-4 and TRBJ2-3, with TRBD2 matching 7 bases. J lost 2 bases, V lost 0 bases, and 5 bases had no gene match. The length of the CDR3 is 16 residues. The chain's CDR3 is CASSLASGLSTDTQYF. CDR3 sequence (DNA): TGTGCCAGCAGTTTAGCTAGCGGGCTATCCACAGATACGCAGTATTTT.

This clonotype appeared a few times. The rearrangement joins TRBV6-2 or TRBV6-3 to TRBJ2-7, with D possibly called TRBD1 or TRBD2 (5 bases each). V lost 6 bases, J lost 3 bases, and 12 bases lay in between. The V gene's germline CDR1 is MNHEY and CDR2 SVGEGT. The CDR3 consists of 13 residues. CDR3 nucleotides: TGTGCCAGCAGGAGGGACGGATTCTACGAGCAGTACTTC. It is translated as CASRRDGFYEQYF.

This clonotype was detected many times. This sequence joins TRBV4-3 and TRBJ2-3; tentatively, D is TRBD1 or TRBD2 (6 bases each). V gave up 1 base and J gave up 2 bases, with 10 bases separating them. Per the germline V gene, CDR1 is LGHNA and CDR2 is YSLEER. The CDR3 length is 15 residues. CDR3 bases: TGCGCCAGCAGCCAAGTTGGGGGGCACACAGATACGCAGTATTTT. It specifies CASSQVGGHTDTQYF.

This clonotype was seen a few times. This rearrangement joins TRBV3-1 to TRBJ2-7; TRBD1 or TRBD2 may be the D gene (6 bases each). Germline loops: CDR1 LGHDT, CDR2 YNNKEL (reference sequence). Trimming cost V 0 bases and J 6 bases, with 12 bases left between them. There are 14 residues in the CDR3. The CDR3 DNA reads TGTGCCAGCAGCCAAGAGGGGGCGCGGGGCGAGCAGTACTTC. It encodes CASSQEGARGEQYF.

This chain uses TRBV6-2 or TRBV6-3 with TRBJ2-3; D is ambiguous. CDR3 length equals 17 residues. Germline CDR1 is MNHEY and CDR2 is SVGEGT. V lost 2 bases and J 8 bases, leaving 23 bases between the germline ends. The CDR3 DNA reads TGTGCCAGCAGTTACGTCCCGACCCTTCGGGCGAGTGGTACGCAGTATTTT. Translating gives CASSYVPTLRASGTQYF.

This clonotype has just a few counts. The chain links TRBV7-3 to TRBJ2-2; D is undetermined. Deletions cut 2 bases from V and 2 bases from J, with 18 bases between. In germline, CDR1 is SGHTA, CDR2 FQGTGA. This CDR3 contains 18 residues. As DNA, the CDR3 is TGTGCCAGCAGCTTACTCCAGCCGATCCCCCCTAACACCGGGGAGCTGTTTTTT. It translates to CASSLLQPIPPNTGELFF.

In this sample, this clonotype turned up a few times. The V gene is TRBV7-9, the J gene TRBJ1-1; D not certain. The germline V gene has CDR1 SEHNR and CDR2 FQNEAQ (reference sequence). The V gene lost 1 base and the J gene lost 11 bases, with 20 bases spanning the gap. The CDR3 is made up of 15 amino acids. The CDR3, as DNA: TGTGCCAGCAGCTTAGGAGAGCGGCAGTCGATTAGGGCTTTCTTT. It yields the protein CASSLGERQSIRAFF. Using reference TRBV7-9 and TRBJ1-1 for the parts outside the CDR3, the full variable domain is DTGVSQNPRHKITKRGQNVTFRCDPISEHNRLYWYRQTLGQGPEFLTYFQNEAQLEKSRLLSDRFSAERPKGSFSTLEIQRTEQGDSAMYLCASSLGERQSIRAFFGQGTRLTVV.

By share of the sample, this clonotype is medium-sized. The chain is built from TRBV7-8 and TRBJ2-7, with D perhaps assigned TRBD1 or TRBD2 (5 bases each). In germline, CDR1 is SGHVS, CDR2 FQNEAQ. There are 16 residues in the CDR3. V lost 4 bases to trimming and J lost 0 bases, with 16 bases between them. As DNA, the CDR3 is TGTGCCAGCAGCTCGAATCAGGGTGGGAGCTCCTACGAGCAGTACTTC. Translated, it gives CASSSNQGGSSYEQYF.

This clonotype was seen many times. The chain links TRBV5-1 to TRBJ1-5; D is ambiguous. Germline loops: CDR1 SGHRS, CDR2 YFSETQ. The CDR3 covers 13 residues. V shed 0 bases and J shed 7 bases, with 8 bases lying between them. CDR3 sequence: CASSLEGLQPQHF. DNA for the CDR3: TGCGCCAGCAGCTTGGAAGGGCTGCAGCCCCAGCATTTT.

This clonotype was detected only a few times. The chain carries TRBV7-9 and TRBJ2-3, with a tentative D call TRBD1 (5 bases). CDR3 length equals 14 residues. The germline V and J ends were trimmed by 5 bases and 2 bases, with 11 bases remaining between them. Per the germline V gene, CDR1 is SEHNR and CDR2 is FQNEAQ (reference sequence). The DNA for the CDR3 is TGTGCCAGCAGCACGTGGGGCAACACAGATACGCAGTATTTT. Protein sequence: CASSTWGNTDTQYF.

This clonotype was counted at least ten times. This sequence joins TRBV9 and TRBJ2-5; 11 bases agree with TRBD2. Trimming at V came to 3 bases and at J to 5 bases, leaving 9 bases not matched to a gene. The CDR3 spans 16 residues. Germline CDR1 and CDR2: SGDLS and YYNGEE. The CDR3 DNA follows: TGTGCCAGCAGCGCCCTAGCGGGAGGACCCTGGGAGACCCAGTACTTC. Its protein product is CASSALAGGPWETQYF.

This clonotype was seen repeatedly, ten times or more. The rearrangement uses TRBV15 and TRBJ2-1, with 7 bases that match TRBD1. Germline values: CDR1 LNHNV, CDR2 YYDKDF (reference sequence). The V and J ends lost 0 bases and 15 bases, in that order; junction bases with no gene match: 11. The CDR3 loop spans 14 amino acids. The CDR3 loop reads CATSRDSLGTEGFF. The CDR3 nucleotides read TGTGCCACCAGCAGAGATAGTTTGGGGACAGAGGGGTTCTTC.

This clonotype was recorded at least ten times. The V call is TRBV24-1, the J call TRBJ2-1; perhaps TRBD1 as D (7 bases). Trimming took off 2 bases at V and 6 bases at J, with 10 bases between the two ends. This CDR3 is 14 amino acids long. Germline-derived CDR1 and CDR2 are KGHDR and SFDVKD. DNA of the CDR3: TGTGCCACCAGTGATTACAGGGGAGGCAATGAGCAGTTCTTC. This codes for CATSDYRGGNEQFF.

CDR3 protein: CASSSTRTENSATNEKLFF. CDR3 nucleotides: TGTGCCAGCAGCTCTACTCGGACAGAGAATTCTGCAACTAATGAAAAACTGTTTTTT. The chain has TRBV7-9 and TRBJ1-4, with D maybe TRBD1 (6 bases). The CDR3 length is 19 residues. The germline CDR1 and CDR2 sequences are SEHNR and FQNEAQ (reference sequence). V was clipped by 4 bases and J by 0 bases, with 21 bases between them.

In regard to this clonotype: A much larger clone differs by one base, so this may be a read error. The V and J genes are TRBV3-1 and TRBJ1-1; a possible D gene is TRBD1 (5 bases). Germline CDR1 is LGHDT and CDR2 is YNNKEL (reference sequence). This CDR3 comprises 14 residues. CDR3 nucleotide sequence: TGTGTCAGCAGCCAATTAAGGGGCCACACTGAAGCTTTCTTT. Protein sequence: CVSSQLRGHTEAFF.